A selection of T cell receptor beta chains follows, all from one sample in a study of blood T cells in healthy people across ages. TCRdb called the 5' RACE reads again in MiXCR, with one record for every CDR3 protein. The sample records hundreds of thousands of distinct CDR3 sequences, more than 25% being singletons. Input material: blood. The receptors shown here come from an elderly woman in good health. The CDR3 runs from the conserved cysteine through the conserved F or W. The D gene is left open where the match is weak. Expanded clones get a size class; other rows say once, few or many, or leave the size out.

clone size: .; CDR3 length: 19; J gene: TRBJ2-5; D gene: TRBD2; V gene: TRBV5-1; CDR3 DNA: TGCGCCAGCAGCTTGGCCGGGACTAGCGGGAGGGCCATGGTAGAGACCCAGTACTTC; CDR3 protein: CASSLAGTSGRAMVETQYF
clone size: .; CDR3 length: 11; J gene: TRBJ2-1; D gene: .; V gene: TRBV20-1; CDR3 DNA: TGCAGTGCTAGAGAGGGGACCGCCGGGTTCTTC; CDR3 protein: CSAREGTAGFF
clone size: .; CDR3 length: 15; J gene: TRBJ2-7; D gene: .; V gene: TRBV5-1; CDR3 DNA: TGCGCCAGCAGCTTGGGGGCTAGCGACCATTACGAGCAGTACTTC; CDR3 protein: CASSLGASDHYEQYF
clone size: .; CDR3 length: 17; J gene: TRBJ2-1; D gene: TRBD2; V gene: TRBV4-2; CDR3 DNA: TGTGCCAGCAGCCAAGTTGGAAGCGGGAGGGCTTACAATGAGCAGTTCTTC; CDR3 protein: CASSQVGSGRAYNEQFF
clone size: .; CDR3 length: 12; J gene: TRBJ2-7; D gene: .; V gene: TRBV11-2; CDR3 DNA: TGTGCCGGCAGCTTAGGCCAGAACGAGCAGTACTTC; CDR3 protein: CAGSLGQNEQYF
clone size: many; CDR3 length: 12; J gene: TRBJ2-5; D gene: .; V gene: TRBV5-6; CDR3 DNA: TGTGCCAGCAGCCGGGAAACGGAGACCCAGTACTTC; CDR3 protein: CASSRETETQYF
clone size: .; CDR3 length: 13; J gene: TRBJ2-7; D gene: .; V gene: TRBV6-1; CDR3 DNA: TGTGCCAGCAGGGACAACGGGGAGGACGAGCAGTACTTC; CDR3 protein: CASRDNGEDEQYF
clone size: many; CDR3 length: 13; J gene: TRBJ2-5; D gene: TRBD2; V gene: TRBV7-9; CDR3 DNA: TGTGCCAGCAGGGGGGGGGGTCAAGAGACCCAGTACTTC; CDR3 protein: CASRGGGQETQYF
clone size: .; CDR3 length: 12; J gene: TRBJ1-6; D gene: .; V gene: TRBV2; CDR3 DNA: TGTGCCAGCAGCGACACCAATTCACCCCTCCACTTT; CDR3 protein: CASSDTNSPLHF
clone size: .; CDR3 length: 16; J gene: TRBJ2-3; D gene: TRBD2; V gene: TRBV10-1; CDR3 DNA: TGCGCCAGCAGTGACCCTCGGGGGGGTAGCACAGATACGCAGTATTTT; CDR3 protein: CASSDPRGGSTDTQYF
clone size: .; CDR3 length: 15; J gene: TRBJ2-4; D gene: .; V gene: TRBV7-2; CDR3 DNA: TGTGCCAGCAGCTTAAGGGACTCCATCGAAAACATTCAGTACTTC; CDR3 protein: CASSLRDSIENIQYF
clone size: .; CDR3 length: 19; J gene: TRBJ2-7; D gene: TRBD2; V gene: TRBV18; CDR3 DNA: TGTGCCAGCTCACCACCGCCGGGACTAGCGGGGGGCCGGGCCTACGAGCAGTACTTC; CDR3 protein: CASSPPPGLAGGRAYEQYF
clone size: .; CDR3 length: 17; J gene: TRBJ1-3; D gene: .; V gene: TRBV11-2; CDR3 DNA: TGTGCCAGCAGCTCCGAATGGGACGGGGTCTCTGGAAACACCATATATTTT; CDR3 protein: CASSSEWDGVSGNTIYF
clone size: many; CDR3 length: 15; J gene: TRBJ2-3; D gene: TRBD2; V gene: TRBV20-1; CDR3 DNA: TGCAGTGCTGATGCCGGGACTAGCAGAACAGATACGCAGTATTTT; CDR3 protein: CSADAGTSRTDTQYF
clone size: .; CDR3 length: 16; J gene: TRBJ1-1; D gene: .; V gene: TRBV20-1; CDR3 DNA: TGCAGTGCTAGAGATACAGGGAGGGGGTGGTTCACTGAAGCTTTCTTT; CDR3 protein: CSARDTGRGWFTEAFF
clone size: many; CDR3 length: 16; J gene: TRBJ2-1; D gene: TRBD1; V gene: TRBV5-6; CDR3 DNA: TGTGCCAGCAGCAAGGGACAGGGATCATCCCGTCATGAGCAGTTCTTC; CDR3 protein: CASSKGQGSSRHEQFF
clone size: few; CDR3 length: 16; J gene: TRBJ2-1; D gene: .; V gene: TRBV20-1; CDR3 DNA: TGCAGTGCTAGAGATTATTTAAGCGGCCGCAACAATGAGCAGTTCTTC; CDR3 protein: CSARDYLSGRNNEQFF
clone size: many; CDR3 length: 16; J gene: TRBJ2-6; D gene: .; V gene: TRBV29-1; CDR3 DNA: TGCAGCGTTGAAGATCGGGGCCGCTCTGGGGCCAACGTCCTGACTTTC; CDR3 protein: CSVEDRGRSGANVLTF
clone size: many; CDR3 length: 13; J gene: TRBJ1-5; D gene: TRBD1; V gene: TRBV29-1; CDR3 DNA: TGCAGCGTTAGACAGGGTGGGAATCAGCCCCAGCATTTT; CDR3 protein: CSVRQGGNQPQHF
clone size: many; CDR3 length: 15; J gene: TRBJ2-1; D gene: .; V gene: TRBV9; CDR3 DNA: TGTGCCAGCAGCCAACAGCTCTCCAGATACAATGAGCAGTTCTTC; CDR3 protein: CASSQQLSRYNEQFF
clone size: many; CDR3 length: 13; J gene: TRBJ2-5; D gene: TRBD1; V gene: TRBV7-9; CDR3 DNA: TGTGCCAGCAGCAAGACAGGGCTAGAGACCCAGTACTTC; CDR3 protein: CASSKTGLETQYF
clone size: many; CDR3 length: 14; J gene: TRBJ2-5; D gene: .; V gene: TRBV6-6; CDR3 DNA: TGTGCCAGCCGTCCTCAGGGGAAAGGAGAGACCCAGTACTTC; CDR3 protein: CASRPQGKGETQYF
clone size: .; CDR3 length: 17; J gene: TRBJ2-6; D gene: .; V gene: TRBV7-2; CDR3 DNA: TGTGCCAGCAGTCCTCAGGGGCGGGTCTTCGAGGCCAACGTCCGGACTTTC; CDR3 protein: CASSPQGRVFEANVRTF
clone size: few; CDR3 length: 17; J gene: TRBJ1-5; D gene: TRBD1; V gene: TRBV20-1; CDR3 DNA: TGCAGTGCTAGAGATCGTGGACAGGCCTCAGGCAATCAGCCCCAGCATTTT; CDR3 protein: CSARDRGQASGNQPQHF
clone size: many; CDR3 length: 12; J gene: TRBJ2-1; D gene: .; V gene: TRBV7-9; CDR3 DNA: TGTGCCAGCAGCCGTGACTACAATGAGCAGTTCTTC; CDR3 protein: CASSRDYNEQFF
clone size: many; CDR3 length: 13; J gene: TRBJ2-5; D gene: .; V gene: TRBV20-1; CDR3 DNA: TGCAGTGCTCCACAGGGAGCCCAAGAGACCCAGTACTTC; CDR3 protein: CSAPQGAQETQYF